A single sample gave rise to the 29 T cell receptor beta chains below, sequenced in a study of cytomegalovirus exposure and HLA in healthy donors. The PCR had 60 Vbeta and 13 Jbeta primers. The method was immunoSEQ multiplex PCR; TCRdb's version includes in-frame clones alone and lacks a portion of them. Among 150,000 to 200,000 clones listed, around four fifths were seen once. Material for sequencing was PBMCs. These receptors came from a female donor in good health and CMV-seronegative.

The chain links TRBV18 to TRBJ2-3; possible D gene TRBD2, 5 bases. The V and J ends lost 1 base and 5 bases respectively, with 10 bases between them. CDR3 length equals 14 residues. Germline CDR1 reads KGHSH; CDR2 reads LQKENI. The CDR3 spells CASSPRESEDTQYF. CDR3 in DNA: TGTGCCAGCTCACCACGGGAGTCGGAAGATACGCAGTATTTT.

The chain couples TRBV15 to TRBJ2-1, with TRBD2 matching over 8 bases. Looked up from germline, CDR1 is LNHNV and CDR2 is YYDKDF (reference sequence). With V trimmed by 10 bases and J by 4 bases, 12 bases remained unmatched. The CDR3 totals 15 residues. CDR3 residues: CAIAAAGDPYNEQFF. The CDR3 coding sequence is TGTGCCATCGCAGCAGCGGGGGATCCATACAATGAGCAGTTCTTC.

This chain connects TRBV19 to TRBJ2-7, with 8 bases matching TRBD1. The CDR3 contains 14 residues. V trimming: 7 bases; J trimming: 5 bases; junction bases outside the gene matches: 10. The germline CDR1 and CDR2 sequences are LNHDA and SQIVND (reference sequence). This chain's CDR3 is CASTPGQVGHEQYF. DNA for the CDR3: TGTGCCAGTACCCCGGGACAGGTTGGCCACGAGCAGTACTTC.

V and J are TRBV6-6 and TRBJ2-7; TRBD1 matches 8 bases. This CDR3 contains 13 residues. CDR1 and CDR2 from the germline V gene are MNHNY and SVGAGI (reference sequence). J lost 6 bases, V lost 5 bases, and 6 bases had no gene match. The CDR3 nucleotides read TGTGCCAGCAGTCCACAGGGGGAGGTCGAGCAGTACTTC. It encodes CASSPQGEVEQYF.

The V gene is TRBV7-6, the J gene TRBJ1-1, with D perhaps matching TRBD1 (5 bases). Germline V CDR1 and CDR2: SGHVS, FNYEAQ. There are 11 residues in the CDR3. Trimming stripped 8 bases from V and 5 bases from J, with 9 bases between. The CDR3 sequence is CASLGGTEAFF. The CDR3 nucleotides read TGTGCCAGCCTGGGGGGGACTGAAGCTTTCTTT.

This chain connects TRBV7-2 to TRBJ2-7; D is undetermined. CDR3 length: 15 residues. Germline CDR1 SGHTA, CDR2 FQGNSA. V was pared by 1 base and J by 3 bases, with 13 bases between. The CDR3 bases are TGTGCCAGCAGCTTAGAGCGTGGCAGCCGCTACGAGCAGTACTTC. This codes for CASSLERGSRYEQYF.

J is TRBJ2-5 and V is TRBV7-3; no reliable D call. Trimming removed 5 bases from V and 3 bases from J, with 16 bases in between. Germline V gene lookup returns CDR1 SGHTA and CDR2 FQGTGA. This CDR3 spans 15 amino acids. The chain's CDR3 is CASSATGSLKETQYF. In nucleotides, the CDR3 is TGTGCCAGCAGCGCGACCGGGTCCTTAAAAGAGACCCAGTACTTC.

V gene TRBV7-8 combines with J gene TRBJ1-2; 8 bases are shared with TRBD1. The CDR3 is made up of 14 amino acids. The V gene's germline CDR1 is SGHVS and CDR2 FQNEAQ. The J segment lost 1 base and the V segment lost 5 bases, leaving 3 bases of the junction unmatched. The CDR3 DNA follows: TGTGCCAGCAGCCCGGACAGGGTTAACTATGGCTACACCTTC. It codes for CASSPDRVNYGYTF.

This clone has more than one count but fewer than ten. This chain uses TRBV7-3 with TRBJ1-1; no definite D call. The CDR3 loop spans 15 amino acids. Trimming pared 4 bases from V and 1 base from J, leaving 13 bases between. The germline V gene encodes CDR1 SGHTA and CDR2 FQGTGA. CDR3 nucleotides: TGTGCCAGCAGCTCACTGGGAGTGGGGAACACTGAAGCTTTCTTT. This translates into CASSSLGVGNTEAFF.

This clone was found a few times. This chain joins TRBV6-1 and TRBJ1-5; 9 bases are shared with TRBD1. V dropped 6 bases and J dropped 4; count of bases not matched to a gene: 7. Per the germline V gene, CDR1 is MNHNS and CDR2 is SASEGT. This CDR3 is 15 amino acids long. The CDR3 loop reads CASSRDRAENQPQHF. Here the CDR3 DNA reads TGTGCCAGCAGCCGGGACAGGGCTGAAAATCAGCCCCAGCATTTT.

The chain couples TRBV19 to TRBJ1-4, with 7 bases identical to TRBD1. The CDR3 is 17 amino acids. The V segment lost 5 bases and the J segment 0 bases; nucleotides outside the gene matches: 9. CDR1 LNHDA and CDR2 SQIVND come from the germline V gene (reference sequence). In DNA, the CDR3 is TGTGCCAGTAGTGACCGAACCGGGACAGCAACTAATGAAAAACTGTTTTTT. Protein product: CASSDRTGTATNEKLFF.

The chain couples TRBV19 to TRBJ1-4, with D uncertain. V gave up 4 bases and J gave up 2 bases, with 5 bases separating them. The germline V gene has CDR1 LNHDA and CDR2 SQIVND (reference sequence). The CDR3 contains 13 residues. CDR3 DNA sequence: TGTGCCAGTAGTAGAGGGACTAATGAAAAACTGTTTTTT. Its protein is CASSRGTNEKLFF.

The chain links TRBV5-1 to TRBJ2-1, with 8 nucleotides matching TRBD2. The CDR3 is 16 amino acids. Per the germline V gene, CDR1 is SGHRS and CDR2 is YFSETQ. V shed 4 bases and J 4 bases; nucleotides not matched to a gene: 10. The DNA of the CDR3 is TGCGCCAGCAGCCCAACCGGGACTAGAGGTTACAATGAGCAGTTCTTC. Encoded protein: CASSPTGTRGYNEQFF.

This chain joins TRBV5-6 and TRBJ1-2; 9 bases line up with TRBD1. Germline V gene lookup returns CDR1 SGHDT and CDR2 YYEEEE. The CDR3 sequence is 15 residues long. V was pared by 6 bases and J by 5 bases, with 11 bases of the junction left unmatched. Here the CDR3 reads CASNTDRGGWYGYTF. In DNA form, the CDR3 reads TGTGCCAGCAACACCGACAGGGGGGGTTGGTATGGCTACACCTTC.

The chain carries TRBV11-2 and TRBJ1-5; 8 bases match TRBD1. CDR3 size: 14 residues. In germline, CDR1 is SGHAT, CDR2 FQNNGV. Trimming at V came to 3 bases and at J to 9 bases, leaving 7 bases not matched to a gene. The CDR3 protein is CASSFSGQDRPQHF. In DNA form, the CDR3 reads TGTGCCAGCAGCTTCTCGGGACAGGATCGGCCCCAGCATTTT.

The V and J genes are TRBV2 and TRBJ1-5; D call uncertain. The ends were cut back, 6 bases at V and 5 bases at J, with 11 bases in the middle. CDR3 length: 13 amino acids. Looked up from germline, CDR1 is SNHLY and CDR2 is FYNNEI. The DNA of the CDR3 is TGTGCCAGCAGGGCGTGGGAGGATCAGCCCCAGCATTTT. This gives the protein CASRAWEDQPQHF.

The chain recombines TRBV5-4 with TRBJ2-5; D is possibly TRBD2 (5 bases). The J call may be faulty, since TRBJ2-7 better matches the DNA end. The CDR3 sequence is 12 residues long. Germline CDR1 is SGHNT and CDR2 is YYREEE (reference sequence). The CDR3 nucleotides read TGTGCCAGCAGCTTCAGAGGGCGCGAGCAGTACTTC. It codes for CASSFRGREQYF.

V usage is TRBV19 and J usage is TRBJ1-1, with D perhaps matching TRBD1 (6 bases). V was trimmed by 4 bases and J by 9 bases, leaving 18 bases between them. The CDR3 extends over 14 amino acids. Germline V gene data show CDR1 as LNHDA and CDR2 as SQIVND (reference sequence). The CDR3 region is CASSRGPYRDQAFF. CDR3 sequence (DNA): TGTGCCAGTAGTAGGGGGCCGTACCGGGACCAAGCTTTCTTT.

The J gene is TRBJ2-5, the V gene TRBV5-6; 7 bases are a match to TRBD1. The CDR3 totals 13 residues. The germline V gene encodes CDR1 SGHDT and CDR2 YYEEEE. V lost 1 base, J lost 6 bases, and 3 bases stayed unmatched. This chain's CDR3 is CASSLTGEKTQYF. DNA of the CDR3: TGTGCCAGCAGCTTGACAGGGGAGAAGACCCAGTACTTC.

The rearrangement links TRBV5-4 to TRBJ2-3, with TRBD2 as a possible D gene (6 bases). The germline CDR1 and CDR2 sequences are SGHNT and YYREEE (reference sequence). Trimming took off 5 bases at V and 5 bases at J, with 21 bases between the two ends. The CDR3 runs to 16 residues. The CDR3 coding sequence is TGTGCCAGCAGGTCCGGCGGGATAATGGCGGGAGATACGCAGTATTTT. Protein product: CASRSGGIMAGDTQYF.

The CDR3 sequence: CASSIGGQPLEAFF. As DNA, the CDR3 is TGTGCCAGTAGTATAGGGGGACAGCCGCTTGAAGCTTTCTTT. The chain recombines TRBV19 with TRBJ1-1; 7 bases align to TRBD1. The CDR3 spans 14 residues. The ends lost 1 base at V and 7 bases at J; junction bases unmatched: 6. Germline lookup yields CDR1 LNHDA and CDR2 SQIVND (reference sequence).

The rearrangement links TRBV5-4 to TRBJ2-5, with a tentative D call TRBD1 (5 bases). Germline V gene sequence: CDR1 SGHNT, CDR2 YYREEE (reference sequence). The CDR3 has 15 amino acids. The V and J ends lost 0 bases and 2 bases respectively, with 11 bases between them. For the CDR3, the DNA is TGTGCCAGCAGCTTGGCTCGGGCAGGGCAAGAGACCCAGTACTTC. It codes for CASSLARAGQETQYF.

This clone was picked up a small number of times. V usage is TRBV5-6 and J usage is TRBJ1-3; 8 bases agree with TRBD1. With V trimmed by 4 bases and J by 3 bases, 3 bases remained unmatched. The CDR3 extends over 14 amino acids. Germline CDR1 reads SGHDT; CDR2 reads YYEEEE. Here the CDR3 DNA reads TGTGCCAGCAGCATGACAGGGGTTGGAAACACCATATATTTT. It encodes CASSMTGVGNTIYF.

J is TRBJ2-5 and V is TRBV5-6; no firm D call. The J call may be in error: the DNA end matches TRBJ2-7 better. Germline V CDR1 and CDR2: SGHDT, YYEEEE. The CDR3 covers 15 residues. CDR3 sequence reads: CASSPHRDFSYEQYF. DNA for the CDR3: TGTGCCAGCAGCCCCCATAGAGATTTCTCCTACGAGCAGTACTTC.

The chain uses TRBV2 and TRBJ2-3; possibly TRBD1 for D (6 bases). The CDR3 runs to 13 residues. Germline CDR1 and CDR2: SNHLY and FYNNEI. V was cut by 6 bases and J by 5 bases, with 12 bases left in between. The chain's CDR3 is CASRATGLDTQYF. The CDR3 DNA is TGTGCCAGCAGAGCTACAGGGTTAGATACGCAGTATTTT.

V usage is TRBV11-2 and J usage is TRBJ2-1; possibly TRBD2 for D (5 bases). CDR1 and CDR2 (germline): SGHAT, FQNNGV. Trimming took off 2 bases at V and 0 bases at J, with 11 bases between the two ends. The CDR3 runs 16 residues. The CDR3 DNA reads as TGTGCCAGCAGCTTAATCCTAGCAGGCTCCTACAATGAGCAGTTCTTC. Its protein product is CASSLILAGSYNEQFF. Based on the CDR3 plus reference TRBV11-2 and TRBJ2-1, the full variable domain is EAGVAQSPRYKIIEKRQSVAFWCNPISGHATLYWYQQILGQGPKLLIQFQNNGVVDDSQLPKDRFSAERLKGVDSTLKIQPAKLEDSAVYLCASSLILAGSYNEQFFGPGTRLTVL.

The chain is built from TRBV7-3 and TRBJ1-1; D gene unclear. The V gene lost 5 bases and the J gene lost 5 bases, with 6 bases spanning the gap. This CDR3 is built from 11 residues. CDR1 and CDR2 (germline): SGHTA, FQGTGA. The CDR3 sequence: CASSAGTEAFF. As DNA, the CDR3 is TGTGCCAGCAGCGCCGGGACTGAAGCTTTCTTT.

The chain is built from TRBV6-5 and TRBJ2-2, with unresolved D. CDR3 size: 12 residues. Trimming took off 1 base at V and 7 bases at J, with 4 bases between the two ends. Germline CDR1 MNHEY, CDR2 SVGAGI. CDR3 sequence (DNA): TGTGCCAGCAGTTACTTCCTCGGGGAGCTGTTTTTT. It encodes CASSYFLGELFF.

As DNA, the CDR3 is TGTGCCAGCAGCTTAGCCGGACTATCAGGCGAGACCCAGTACTTC. Translation: CASSLAGLSGETQYF. V usage is TRBV7-6 and J usage is TRBJ2-5, with a tentative D call TRBD2 (6 bases). The CDR3 extends over 15 amino acids. With 0 bases removed from V and 5 bases from J, the gap between germline ends came to 13 bases. Germline CDR1 and CDR2: SGHVS and FNYEAQ.